The 12 T cell receptor beta chains in this list originate from one sample, sequenced in a study of CD8+ T cells in alopecia areata. Reverse transcription of extracted RNA yielded cDNA, which provided the sequencing template. TCRdb keeps only in-frame clones here, not all; method: immunoSEQ multiplex PCR. This sample has about 140,000 clones, with around 55% found just once. The sequenced material came from CD4+ T cells sorted from blood. These receptors were taken from a human donor in good health.

The rearrangement joins TRBV23-1 to TRBJ1-2, with D uncertain. TRBV23-1 is known as an ORF, though its function is uncertain. Trimming shortened V by 3 bases and J by 8 bases, and 7 bases separated the two germline ends. The CDR3 loop spans 11 amino acids. CDR3 coding DNA: TGCGCCAGCAGTCACTCGGAGGGCTACACCTTC. It codes for CASSHSEGYTF.

The chain links TRBV29-1 to TRBJ2-5; TRBD2 might be the D (6 bases). V was trimmed by 8 bases and J by 8 bases, leaving 18 bases between them. The CDR3 totals 12 residues. From germline, CDR1 is SQVTM and CDR2 ANQGSEA. As DNA, the CDR3 is TGCAGCATTGGACTACCTTTAGTTACCCAGTACTTC. Translated: CSIGLPLVTQYF.

The gene calls are TRBV27 and TRBJ1-5; 9 bases agree with TRBD1. The germline CDR1 and CDR2 sequences are MNHEY and SMNVEV (reference sequence). This CDR3 has 16 residues. Trimming took 1 base from V and 0 from J; bases not matched to a gene: 1. Here the CDR3 reads CASSLWTGDSNQPQHF. CDR3 coding DNA: TGTGCCAGCAGTTTATGGACAGGGGATAGCAATCAGCCCCAGCATTTT.

The V call is TRBV5-4, the J call TRBJ2-1; D gene unclear. Per the germline V gene, CDR1 is SGHNT and CDR2 is YYREEE (reference sequence). The V end was cut by 0 bases, the J end by 0 bases, with 4 bases between. CDR3 length: 14 amino acids. CDR3 loop: CASSLDPSYNEQFF. The CDR3 coding sequence is TGTGCCAGCAGCTTGGACCCCTCCTACAATGAGCAGTTCTTC.

This clone appeared a single time. This chain uses TRBV25-1 with TRBJ1-5, with D possibly TRBD1 on 6 matching bases. CDR3 size: 14 residues. The germline V gene has CDR1 MGHDK and CDR2 SYGVNS. V was cut by 3 bases and J by 6 bases, with 12 bases left in between. In DNA form, the CDR3 reads TGTGCCAGCAGTGAGGCAGGGGATGCTCAGCCCCAGCATTTT. Translating it yields CASSEAGDAQPQHF.

The J gene is TRBJ1-5, the V gene TRBV29-1, with 7 bases that match TRBD1. In germline, CDR1 is SQVTM, CDR2 ANQGSEA. J gave up 2 bases and V 5 bases, and 9 bases lay outside the gene matches. The CDR3 sequence is 15 residues long. CDR3 in amino acids: CSVSTGIRGNQPQHF. CDR3 nucleotides: TGCAGCGTTTCGACAGGGATACGGGGCAATCAGCCCCAGCATTTT.

This chain links TRBV5-6 with TRBJ2-5; no clear D gene. The CDR3 consists of 12 residues. The germline V gene has CDR1 SGHDT and CDR2 YYEEEE. Trimming took off 2 bases at V and 2 bases at J, with 4 bases between the two ends. This CDR3 is CASSFSQETQYF. CDR3 coding DNA: TGTGCCAGCAGCTTTTCTCAAGAGACCCAGTACTTC.

The V and J genes are TRBV7-9 and TRBJ1-1, with TRBD1 identical over 10 bases. Germline CDR1 reads SEHNR; CDR2 reads FQNEAQ (reference sequence). This CDR3 is 15 amino acids long. V shed 10 bases, J shed 1 base, and the junction held 9 bases outside the gene matches. CDR3 protein: CAIGTGAVGNTEAFF. The CDR3 DNA follows: TGTGCCATCGGGACAGGGGCAGTGGGGAACACTGAAGCTTTCTTT.

The gene calls are TRBV29-1 and TRBJ2-5; D unresolved. Deletions cut 0 bases from V and 5 bases from J, with 7 bases between. Germline V gives CDR1 SQVTM, CDR2 ANQGSEA. The CDR3 totals 12 residues. CDR3: CSVEENSETQYF. The DNA of the CDR3 is TGCAGCGTTGAAGAGAACTCTGAGACCCAGTACTTC.

The V call is TRBV23-1, the J call TRBJ2-3; maybe TRBD2 (6 bases). TRBV23-1 is flagged as an ORF with uncertain function. The length of the CDR3 is 19 residues. Trimming stripped 0 bases from V and 5 bases from J, with 24 bases between. CDR3 in amino acids: CASSQSGGPRFAVRDTQYF. CDR3 coding DNA: TGCGCCAGCAGTCAATCGGGGGGACCAAGATTTGCCGTTAGAGATACGCAGTATTTT.

The chain links TRBV29-1 to TRBJ1-5; the D is unclear. Per germline, CDR1 SQVTM and CDR2 ANQGSEA. CDR3 length: 12 residues. V dropped 4 bases and J dropped 4 bases, with 8 bases sitting between them. The CDR3 sequence: CSVVEGNQPQHF. CDR3 nucleotide sequence: TGCAGCGTTGTCGAAGGGAATCAGCCCCAGCATTTT.

This chain connects TRBV28 to TRBJ2-5, with 10 bases that match TRBD2. CDR3 length equals 16 residues. The trim removed 8 bases at V and 4 bases at J, leaving 13 bases unmatched. CDR1 is MDHEN, CDR2 SYDVKM, per germline. The chain's CDR3 is CASSLGGIAGGETQYF. CDR3 nucleotide sequence: TGTGCCAGCTCGCTGGGGGGAATAGCGGGAGGAGAGACCCAGTACTTC.